This TCR beta chain stems from a study of blood T cell repertoires in COVID-19 (dated by TCRdb to 2019 to 2021). Study-wide context: The collaborator samples originated in the United States, Italy and Spain and spanned the acute and convalescent phases of COVID-19. The samples were drawn from the first 160 participants of the ongoing ImmuneRACE study and from 950 to 1,500 subjects provided by 6 global collaborators. Deeply sampled blood TCRbeta repertoires from subjects exposed to, actively infected with, or recovered from COVID-19 were included in the dataset. Nearly every sample came with metadata listing a de-identified subject ID, COVID-19 status, age in years and sex. A freely available public database, intended as a resource for researchers studying the immune response to SARS-CoV-2, is where the repertoires were released. Where HLA class I and class II types were available, the types were taken from metadata supplied by the sample provider, not from assay-based typing. The material from the prospective study consisted of cDNA or gDNA derived from T cells, B-cell-depleted T cells, or PBMCs. Results and caveats for the whole study, not just this receptor: How much clinical and demographic metadata was included differed by source and by participant, and the metadata was provided uncurated.

In the prospective study, participants were roughly 18 to 100 years old, resided in approximately 25 geographic areas of the United States, and were enrolled through a virtual design. To assign participants to cohorts, the prospective study relied on clinical history that participants themselves reported in a screening survey and a study questionnaire. Each participant in the prospective study had whole blood, serum and a nasopharyngeal or oropharyngeal swab collected by mobile phlebotomists. Participants in the prospective study had the option to provide additional blood draws and questionnaires over a roughly 2-month period. Before DNA extraction, blood samples from the prospective study were shipped at room temperature or frozen. A remark on this clone: What this receptor recognizes is not known. No qualities accompany the bases; no much larger clone lies one base away.

TCRbeta CDR3 regions were amplified from genomic DNA using the immunoSEQ Assay, a bias-controlled multiplex PCR. From the authors' description of their analysis: The number of nucleated cells in each sample was estimated from the amplification of reference gene primers within the assay. To quantify the absolute abundance of each unique TCRbeta CDR3 rearrangement, sequence reads were collapsed and filtered. Productive Simpson clonality was computed per sample as the square root of Simpson's diversity index over productive rearrangements. Not all clones reach the TCRdb copy of this immuneACCESS table, which keeps in-frame sequences only. Checked studies attribute under half of the gap to unresolved V genes and leave the rest unexplained. Clonal size and the V and J genes are those of that table, whereas D and trimming came from the DNA. A total of hundreds of thousands of clones appear in this sample, 70% to 90% of them only once. 2% to 2.5% of the sample is held by the ten biggest clonotypes.

V and J are truncated by 3 bases and 4 bases respectively, leaving an intervening sequence of 22 bases. The CDR3, cysteine through phenylalanine, is 17 amino acids long. Only the CDR3 region is kept as DNA, spanning 51 bases read in frame from base 1. Taken from the germline V gene (reference sequence), the CDR1 and CDR2 loops are GTSNPN and SVGIG. The sequence is built from TRBV30 and TRBJ1-3, with TRBD1 perhaps the D gene, on 6 matching bases. This TCR derives from a woman aged 40 to 50 with acute COVID-19. Sequenced input: PBMCs or T cells enriched from blood (not recorded which). The nucleotide sequence reads TGTGCCTGGAGCGGGGACCAGAGGGGGACCGTGGGAAACACCATATATTTT. The resulting protein is CAWSGDQRGTVGNTIYF.